This T cell receptor (beta chain) was captured in a study of radiation and T cells in renal cell carcinoma. Points from the study as a whole: In blood, top tumor clones expanded by 2 weeks, shrinking by 4. Baseline intratumoral clonotype presence is unknown without pretreatment biopsies.

Notes on this clone: Its antigen remains unidentified.

Time point: blood 4 weeks post-SBRT, at nephrectomy. This sample's treatment: 15 Gy SBRT to primary tumor, nephrectomy 4 weeks later. Nephrectomy followed 15 Gy stereotactic body radiation by 4 weeks. Clear cell pathology was present in this patient's renal cell carcinoma. The table came from immunoSEQ multiplex PCR; TCRdb's copy has only in-frame clones and leaves some out. The data contain 75,000 to 90,000 clones, about 89% of them singletons. Trimming pared 0 bases from V and 5 bases from J, leaving 10 bases between. The CDR3 has 14 amino acids. CDR1 is MNHEY and CDR2 is SMNVEV in the germline V gene (reference sequence).

The sequence came from a woman aged 70-85 years with renal cell carcinoma. The sequencing used blood, collected from a patient whose treatment included radiotherapy and nephrectomy. This chain links TRBV27 with TRBJ1-1; the D is unclear. CDR3 residues: CASSLSIARTEAFF. CDR3 coding DNA: TGTGCCAGCAGTTTATCGATCGCCCGGACTGAAGCTTTCTTT.